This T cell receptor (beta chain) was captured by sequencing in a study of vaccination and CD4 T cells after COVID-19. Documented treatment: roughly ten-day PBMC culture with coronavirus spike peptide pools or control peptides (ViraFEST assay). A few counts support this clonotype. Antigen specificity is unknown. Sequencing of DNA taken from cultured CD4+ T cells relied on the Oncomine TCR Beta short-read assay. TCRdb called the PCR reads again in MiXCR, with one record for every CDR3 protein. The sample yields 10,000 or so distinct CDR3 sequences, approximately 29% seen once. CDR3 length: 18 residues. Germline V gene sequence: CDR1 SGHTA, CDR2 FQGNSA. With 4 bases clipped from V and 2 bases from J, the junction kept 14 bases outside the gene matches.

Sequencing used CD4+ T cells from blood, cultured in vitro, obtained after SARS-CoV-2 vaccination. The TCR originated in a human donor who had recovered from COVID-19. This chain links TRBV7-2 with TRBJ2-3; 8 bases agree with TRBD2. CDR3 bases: TGTGCCAGCAGCTCACCGGAGTCGAAACTAGCGGTCACAGATACGCAGTATTTT. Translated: CASSSPESKLAVTDTQYF. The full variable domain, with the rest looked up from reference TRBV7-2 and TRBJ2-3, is GAGVSQSPSNKVTEKGKDVELRCDPISGHTALYWYRQSLGQGLEFLIYFQGNSAPDKSGLPSDRFSAERTGGSVSTLTIQRTQQEDSAVYLCASSSPESKLAVTDTQYFGPGTRLTVL.